The 31 T cell receptor beta chains below all came from one sample that was sequenced in a study of spatial heterogeneity in lung cancer. The sample's time point: blood at routine non-recurrence follow-up after resection. TCRdb independently ran MiXCR on the 5' RACE reads; one entry per CDR3 protein. The table records about 29,000 distinct CDR3 sequences, 10% of them present only once. The sequencing used PBMCs, collected at follow-up. These receptors came from a female donor with early-stage non-small cell lung cancer.

This clonotype came up many times. This chain connects TRBV27 to TRBJ2-2, with 9 bases aligning to TRBD2. Germline values: CDR1 MNHEY, CDR2 SMNVEV (reference sequence). V was clipped by 5 bases and J by 1 base; unmatched bases: 2. CDR3 length: 15 residues. CDR3 region: CASSPSGVNTGELFF. The CDR3 nucleotides are TGTGCCAGCAGTCCTAGCGGGGTGAACACCGGGGAGCTGTTTTTT.

This clonotype was found a few times. This chain connects TRBV27 to TRBJ1-1; D is undetermined. CDR1 MNHEY and CDR2 SMNVEV come from the germline V gene (reference sequence). There are 14 residues in the CDR3. V was trimmed by 2 bases and J by 6 bases, leaving 13 bases between them. The CDR3 reads CASSLRAGSPEAFF. The CDR3 DNA sequence: TGTGCCAGCAGTTTAAGGGCAGGAAGCCCTGAAGCTTTCTTT.

This chain connects TRBV12-3 or TRBV12-4 to TRBJ2-1; D is unclear. Trimming stripped 5 bases from V and 13 bases from J, with 21 bases between. The CDR3 is 14 amino acids. CDR3 in amino acids: CASSPSGPTASQFF. The CDR3 nucleotides read TGTGCCAGCAGTCCATCGGGCCCCACGGCGTCACAGTTCTTC.

This clonotype was observed many times. V gene TRBV4-3 combines with J gene TRBJ2-3, with 8 bases identical to TRBD1. The length of the CDR3 is 16 residues. Germline CDR1 is LGHNA and CDR2 is YSLEER. Trimming removed 1 base from V and 4 bases from J; junction bases left unmatched: 7. The CDR3 DNA follows: TGCGCCAGCAGCCAAGGACAGGGGATTCTTCCAGATACGCAGTATTTT. Translation gives CASSQGQGILPDTQYF.

V gene TRBV2 combines with J gene TRBJ2-7, with 9 bases that match TRBD2. The V gene's germline CDR1 is SNHLY and CDR2 FYNNEI. The CDR3 is made up of 15 amino acids. J lost 6 bases, V lost 3 bases, and 9 bases had no gene match. CDR3 region: CASSDRGLATAEQYF. The CDR3, as DNA: TGTGCCAGCAGTGATAGAGGACTAGCGACTGCCGAGCAGTACTTC.

The chain has TRBV10-3 and TRBJ1-2; 7 positions match TRBD1. V lost 2 bases and J lost 4; bases outside the gene matches: 7. CDR1 and CDR2 (germline): ENHRY, SYGVKD. The CDR3 loop spans 15 amino acids. CDR3 in amino acids: CAISELGTEGYGYTF. The CDR3 bases are TGTGCCATCAGTGAGCTAGGGACAGAAGGCTATGGCTACACCTTC.

This clonotype was seen ten or more times. The chain carries TRBV3-1 and TRBJ2-6; 9 positions agree with TRBD1. This CDR3 is built from 18 residues. CDR1 and CDR2 (germline): LGHDT, YNNKEL (reference sequence). V trimming: 5 bases; J trimming: 4 bases; junction bases outside the gene matches: 12. The CDR3 region is CASSAGQGRRRGANVLTF. The CDR3 DNA follows: TGTGCCAGCAGCGCCGGACAGGGGCGGAGACGAGGGGCCAACGTCCTGACTTTC.

The sample holds a few counts of this clonotype. The chain combines TRBV29-1 with TRBJ2-5, with D unresolved. V dropped 4 bases and J dropped 2 bases, with 8 bases sitting between them. This CDR3 has 12 amino acids. Germline CDR1 reads SQVTM; CDR2 reads ANQGSEA. CDR3: CSVVRVQETQYF. CDR3 in DNA: TGCAGCGTTGTAAGGGTTCAAGAGACCCAGTACTTC. The full variable domain, with the rest looked up from reference TRBV29-1 and TRBJ2-5, is SAVISQKPSRDICQRGTSLTIQCQVDSQVTMMFWYRQQPGQSLTLIATANQGSEATYESGFVIDKFPISRPNLTFSTLTVSNMSPEDSSIYLCSVVRVQETQYFGPGTRLLVL.

This clonotype was counted only a few times. V is TRBV6-5 and J is TRBJ1-1; weak D call: TRBD1 (5 bases). Germline V CDR1 and CDR2: MNHEY, SVGAGI. This CDR3 has 18 amino acids. V was trimmed by 6 bases and J by 0 bases, leaving 23 bases between them. CDR3 bases: TGTGCCAGCAGCCCTCCGGGGTCGGGGGGGAGGATGAACACTGAAGCTTTCTTT. It translates to CASSPPGSGGRMNTEAFF.

This clonotype was detected many times. The CDR3 bases are TGCGCCAGCAGCTCCTCAGGATATGGGGCTACTGAAGCTTTCTTT. Residues: CASSSSGYGATEAFF. The chain employs TRBV5-1 and TRBJ1-1; D possibly corresponds to TRBD1 (5 bases). Trimming removed 3 bases from V and 5 bases from J, with 17 bases in between. The CDR3 is 15 residues long. CDR1 and CDR2 (germline): SGHRS, YFSETQ.

This clonotype was seen more than once but under ten times. The chain has TRBV28 and TRBJ1-5, with TRBD1 as a possible D gene (5 bases). Germline CDR1 reads MDHEN; CDR2 reads SYDVKM. The CDR3 is made up of 14 amino acids. With 6 bases removed from V and 11 bases from J, the gap between germline ends came to 20 bases. CDR3 in amino acids: CASRGTGALSAQHF. CDR3 coding DNA: TGTGCCAGCAGGGGGACTGGCGCTCTATCAGCCCAGCATTTT. Full variable domain (missing parts from reference TRBV28 and TRBJ1-5): DVKVTQSSRYLVKRTGEKVFLECVQDMDHENMFWYRQDPGLGLRLIYFSYDVKMKEKGDIPEGYSVSREKKERFSLILESASTNQTSMYLCASRGTGALSAQHFGDGTRLSIL.

In its sample, this clonotype was seen many times. The V gene is TRBV3-1, the J gene TRBJ1-1; possibly TRBD1 for D (6 bases). Trimming took 4 bases from V and 10 from J, leaving 16 bases between them. CDR3 length equals 13 residues. Germline V gene lookup returns CDR1 LGHDT and CDR2 YNNKEL (reference sequence). CDR3 in DNA: TGTGCCAGCAGCCCAGCCGGGGGCAGCTTAGCTTTCTTT. This codes for CASSPAGGSLAFF.

CDR3 sequence reads: CASISEGTGVRNSPLHF. In nucleotides, the CDR3 is TGTGCCAGCATTTCCGAAGGTACAGGGGTACGGAATTCACCCCTCCACTTT. This chain connects TRBV2 to TRBJ1-6; TRBD1 matches at 7 bases. Trimming removed 7 bases from V and 7 bases from J; junction bases left unmatched: 16. This CDR3 region has 17 residues. Germline V lookup: CDR1 SNHLY, CDR2 FYNNEI.

This clonotype came up many times. The V call is TRBV6-2 or TRBV6-3, the J call TRBJ2-7; D is unclear. The CDR3 runs 11 residues. The germline gives CDR1 MNHEY, CDR2 SVGEGT. V was shortened by 6 bases and J by 0 bases, with 3 bases between the two germline ends. Here the CDR3 DNA reads TGTGCCAGCAGCCCCTCCTACGAGCAGTACTTC. Translation: CASSPSYEQYF.

Judged by abundance, this clonotype is medium-sized. The chain joins TRBV20-1 to TRBJ2-1; a possible D gene is TRBD1 (6 bases). The ends were cut back, 1 base at V and 7 bases at J, with 11 bases in the middle. CDR3 length: 13 residues. Germline CDR1 is DFQATT and CDR2 is SNEGSKA (reference sequence). As DNA, the CDR3 is TGCAGTGCTAGAGTGAGGACAGAGAATGAGCAGTTCTTC. Translated, it gives CSARVRTENEQFF.

V is TRBV5-4 and J is TRBJ1-6; 8 bases agree with TRBD1. CDR1 and CDR2 (germline): SGHNT, YYREEE (reference sequence). Unmatched junction bases numbered 0, after V lost 0 bases and J lost 7 bases. The CDR3 is 14 residues long. The CDR3 loop reads CASSLGTGNSPLHF. The CDR3, as DNA: TGTGCCAGCAGCTTGGGGACAGGGAATTCACCCCTCCACTTT. Using reference TRBV5-4 and TRBJ1-6 for the parts outside the CDR3, the full variable domain is ETGVTQSPTHLIKTRGQQVTLRCSSQSGHNTVSWYQQALGQGPQFIFQYYREEENGRGNFPPRFSGLQFPNYSSELNVNALELDDSALYLCASSLGTGNSPLHFGNGTRLTVT.

The rearrangement joins TRBV7-2 to TRBJ1-5; D is undetermined. CDR1 and CDR2 from the germline V gene are SGHTA and FQGNSA. This CDR3 comprises 12 residues. V was cut by 5 bases and J by 6 bases, with 8 bases left in between. CDR3 nucleotide sequence: TGTGCCAGCAGCCCCCCCTCTCAGCCCCAGCATTTT. As protein: CASSPPSQPQHF.

The V call is TRBV28, the J call TRBJ1-4; D not resolved. Germline assignment: CDR1 MDHEN and CDR2 SYDVKM. Trimming took off 3 bases at V and 0 bases at J, with 8 bases between the two ends. This CDR3 is 15 amino acids long. The CDR3 loop is CASSLSDATNEKLFF. CDR3 nucleotide sequence: TGTGCCAGCAGTTTGTCAGATGCAACTAATGAAAAACTGTTTTTT.

The chain joins TRBV3-1 to TRBJ1-2; 7 bases align to TRBD1. V lost 2 bases and J lost 5; bases outside the gene matches: 5. In germline, CDR1 is LGHDT, CDR2 YNNKEL (reference sequence). This CDR3 comprises 14 residues. Here the CDR3 DNA reads TGTGCCAGCAGCCAATCCGAGACAGGGTATGGCTACACCTTC. This codes for CASSQSETGYGYTF.

This clonotype was counted between two and nine times. This chain uses TRBV28 with TRBJ1-2; D not certain. Germline-derived CDR1 and CDR2 are MDHEN and SYDVKM. Trimming left V 3 bases short and J 7 bases short, with 9 bases between. The CDR3 sequence is 12 residues long. In DNA, the CDR3 is TGTGCCAGCAGTTTGAAATCGGTTGGCTACACCTTC. Translated, it gives CASSLKSVGYTF.

This clonotype was observed a few times. A much larger clone sits a single nucleotide away, making a read error possible. V and J are TRBV5-1 and TRBJ1-1; a possible D gene is TRBD1 (5 bases). Germline V gene lookup returns CDR1 SGHRS and CDR2 YFSETQ. Between the trimmed V and J ends, which lost 0 bases and 2 bases, there was a span of 8 bases. The CDR3 runs 14 residues. This chain's CDR3 is CASSLVGDNTEAFF. CDR3 nucleotides: TGCGCCAGCAGCTTGGTCGGGGACAACACTGAAGCTTTCTTT.

The chain links TRBV7-2 to TRBJ1-5; D uncertain. The germline V gene encodes CDR1 SGHTA and CDR2 FQGNSA. Trimming left V 2 bases short and J 2 bases short, with 10 bases between. The CDR3 covers 15 residues. The CDR3 spells CASSLRGWGNQPQHF. For the CDR3, the DNA is TGTGCCAGCAGCTTAAGAGGTTGGGGCAATCAGCCCCAGCATTTT. The full variable domain, in which reference TRBV7-2 and TRBJ1-5 provide the parts outside the CDR3, is GAGVSQSPSNKVTEKGKDVELRCDPISGHTALYWYRQSLGQGLEFLIYFQGNSAPDKSGLPSDRFSAERTGGSVSTLTIQRTQQEDSAVYLCASSLRGWGNQPQHFGDGTRLSIL.

Ten or more counts support this clonotype. The rearrangement uses TRBV7-9 and TRBJ2-7; 9 bases map to TRBD1. V dropped 5 bases and J dropped 5; count of bases not matched to a gene: 4. This CDR3 contains 13 residues. The germline V gene has CDR1 SEHNR and CDR2 FQNEAQ (reference sequence). The DNA for the CDR3 is TGTGCCAGCAGCCAGGACAGGGGCGACGAGCAGTACTTC. It translates to CASSQDRGDEQYF.

This clonotype has ten or more counts. The chain links TRBV28 to TRBJ1-1, with D unresolved. V lost 3 bases to trimming and J lost 7 bases, with 6 bases between them. The germline gives CDR1 MDHEN, CDR2 SYDVKM. The CDR3 extends over 11 amino acids. CDR3 DNA: TGTGCCAGCAGTTTTGGGAGTGAAGCTTTCTTT. Its protein is CASSFGSEAFF.

The table lists this clonotype with many counts. V usage is TRBV7-2 and J usage is TRBJ2-1; a possible D gene is TRBD2 (6 bases). Trimming took 6 bases from V and 6 from J, leaving 21 bases between them. The length of the CDR3 is 16 residues. CDR1 and CDR2 (germline): SGHTA, FQGNSA. This chain's CDR3 is CASRMTTPGDLNEQFF. The CDR3 region has the DNA TGTGCCAGCAGAATGACGACTCCGGGGGACCTCAATGAGCAGTTCTTC.

This rearrangement joins TRBV28 to TRBJ2-3; the D gene is possibly TRBD2 (6 bases). This CDR3 comprises 17 residues. Germline V lookup: CDR1 MDHEN, CDR2 SYDVKM. Trimming removed 1 base at V and 5 bases at J, with 19 bases between. The CDR3 DNA reads TGTGCCAGCAGTTTATTTCGGCGGGGCCATCGGAGAGATACGCAGTATTTT. It encodes CASSLFRRGHRRDTQYF.

This clonotype appeared many times. The CDR3 here is CASSFDGNGYTF. The CDR3 bases are TGTGCCAGCAGCTTCGACGGAAATGGCTACACCTTC. J is TRBJ1-2 and V is TRBV5-6; no clear D. Germline values: CDR1 SGHDT, CDR2 YYEEEE. Trimming removed 2 bases at V and 6 bases at J, with 8 bases between. The CDR3 consists of 12 residues.

This clonotype was recorded many times. The V gene is TRBV23-1, the J gene TRBJ1-4; 7 bases are a match to TRBD1. TRBV23-1 is marked as an open reading frame, function uncertain. This CDR3 contains 15 residues. V shed 2 bases and J 7 bases; nucleotides not matched to a gene: 7. The CDR3 region is CASSQPGTEREKLFF. The CDR3 nucleotides read TGCGCCAGCAGTCAACCGGGGACAGAGCGTGAAAAACTGTTTTTT.

This clonotype was detected a few times. This chain uses TRBV6-2 or TRBV6-3 with TRBJ2-3; D is possibly TRBD2 (5 bases). The V and J ends lost 0 bases and 6 bases respectively, with 13 bases between them. Per the germline V gene, CDR1 is MNHEY and CDR2 is SVGEGT. The CDR3 loop spans 15 amino acids. The CDR3 nucleotides read TGTGCCAGCAGTTACTCAGGACTCACTCGGGATACGCAGTATTTT. It translates to CASSYSGLTRDTQYF.

As concerns this clonotype: One end of the junction varies from germline; a read error may be responsible. The chain is built from TRBV3-1 and TRBJ2-6, with D maybe TRBD2 (5 bases). The CDR3 totals 15 residues. CDR1 LGHDT and CDR2 YNNKEL come from the germline V gene (reference sequence). This CDR3 reads CVSSRSGSGANVLTF. For the CDR3, the DNA is TGTGTCAGCAGCCGGTCGGGGTCCGGGGCCAACGTCCTGACTTTC.

The gene calls are TRBV15 and TRBJ2-7, with D unclear. Germline V gene lookup returns CDR1 LNHNV and CDR2 YYDKDF (reference sequence). This CDR3 is built from 16 residues. The V gene lost 3 bases and the J gene lost 6 bases, with 21 bases spanning the gap. The CDR3 coding sequence is TGTGCCACCAGCAGTGATCATCTTGAGCCCCCAGGCGAGCAGTACTTC. It translates to CATSSDHLEPPGEQYF.